The 20 T cell receptor beta chains listed next were all sequenced from one sample in a study of cytomegalovirus exposure and HLA in healthy donors. Amplification used 60 Vbeta primers and 13 Jbeta primers. Data came from immunoSEQ multiplex PCR; TCRdb stores just in-frame clones and leaves some out. This table holds about 120,000 clones, around three quarters found once. The sample comprised PBMCs. The receptors derive from a man between 18 and 35 years old in good health and CMV-seropositive.

This clone was detected only once. The chain combines TRBV5-4 with TRBJ2-1; 12 positions match TRBD2. J gave up 7 bases and V 2 bases, and 7 bases lay outside the gene matches. The CDR3 sequence is 16 residues long. Germline CDR1 SGHNT, CDR2 YYREEE (reference sequence). The CDR3 reads CASSFVLAGGLNEQFF. CDR3 coding DNA: TGTGCCAGCAGCTTCGTTCTAGCGGGGGGGTTGAATGAGCAGTTCTTC. Based on the CDR3 plus reference TRBV5-4 and TRBJ2-1, the full variable domain is ETGVTQSPTHLIKTRGQQVTLRCSSQSGHNTVSWYQQALGQGPQFIFQYYREEENGRGNFPPRFSGLQFPNYSSELNVNALELDDSALYLCASSFVLAGGLNEQFFGPGTRLTVL.

The chain recombines TRBV7-2 with TRBJ2-3, with 10 bases aligning to TRBD1. The trim removed 5 bases at V and 4 bases at J, leaving 6 bases unmatched. Germline V gene lookup returns CDR1 SGHTA and CDR2 FQGNSA. The length of the CDR3 is 15 residues. CDR3 loop: CASSPRTGGADTQYF. Written as DNA, the CDR3 is TGTGCCAGCAGCCCCCGGACAGGGGGGGCAGATACGCAGTATTTT.

This chain uses TRBV27 with TRBJ1-5, with unresolved D. V dropped 3 bases and J dropped 5 bases, with 8 bases sitting between them. Per the germline V gene, CDR1 is MNHEY and CDR2 is SMNVEV (reference sequence). The CDR3 extends over 13 amino acids. DNA of the CDR3: TGTGCCAGCAGTTTCTGGCCAGATCAGCCCCAGCATTTT. This codes for CASSFWPDQPQHF.

J is TRBJ2-7 and V is TRBV30; D gene ambiguous. CDR1 and CDR2 (germline): GTSNPN, SVGIG (reference sequence). This CDR3 is built from 11 residues. The V end lost 3 bases, the J end lost 2 bases, and 5 bases lay between the germline ends. The CDR3 DNA sequence: TGTGCCTGGAGCGGAGCCTACGAGCAGTACTTC. Protein sequence: CAWSGAYEQYF.

The chain couples TRBV30 to TRBJ1-1; weak D call: TRBD1 (6 bases). Per the germline V gene, CDR1 is GTSNPN and CDR2 is SVGIG (reference sequence). V lost 5 bases and J 2 bases, leaving 9 bases between the germline ends. The CDR3 loop spans 12 amino acids. The CDR3 loop is CAWCRGNTEAFF. The CDR3 DNA sequence: TGTGCCTGGTGCAGGGGAAACACTGAAGCTTTCTTT.

This rearrangement joins TRBV19 to TRBJ2-7, with 9 bases identical to TRBD1. The CDR3 runs 15 residues. V lost 6 bases, J lost 3 bases, and 9 bases stayed unmatched. Germline assignment: CDR1 LNHDA and CDR2 SQIVND (reference sequence). CDR3 sequence: CASRGPGQGSYEQYF. The CDR3 DNA sequence: TGTGCCAGTAGAGGTCCGGGACAGGGTAGCTACGAGCAGTACTTC.

This clone was seen more than once but under ten times. The chain is built from TRBV2 and TRBJ2-3; the D gene is possibly TRBD2 (5 bases). The CDR3 is 13 residues long. Trimming stripped 7 bases from V and 2 bases from J, with 10 bases between. Germline V gene sequence: CDR1 SNHLY, CDR2 FYNNEI. CDR3 protein: CASTERITDTQYF. The CDR3 nucleotides read TGTGCCAGCACGGAGCGGATCACAGATACGCAGTATTTT. Variable domain in full (rest from reference TRBV2 and TRBJ2-3): EPEVTQTPSHQVTQMGQEVILRCVPISNHLYFYWYRQILGQKVEFLVSFYNNEISEKSEIFDDQFSVERPDGSNFTLKIRSTKLEDSAMYFCASTERITDTQYFGPGTRLTVL.

The genes are TRBV2 and TRBJ1-1; tentatively, D is TRBD1 (5 bases). The length of the CDR3 is 15 residues. Trimming left V 1 base short and J 5 bases short, with 14 bases between. Per the germline V gene, CDR1 is SNHLY and CDR2 is FYNNEI. The chain's CDR3 is CASSEDRPGETEAFF. The CDR3 DNA is TGTGCCAGCAGTGAAGACAGGCCTGGAGAAACTGAAGCTTTCTTT.

The chain couples TRBV4-2 to TRBJ2-3; 16 bases fit TRBD2. CDR1 LGHNA and CDR2 YNFKEQ come from the germline V gene. CDR3 length: 18 residues. The V gene end was trimmed by 0 bases and the J gene end by 4 bases; junction bases not matched to a gene: 4. The CDR3 bases are TGTGCCAGCAGCCAAGAAGGGACTAGCGGGAGGGAAGCAGATACGCAGTATTTT. As protein: CASSQEGTSGREADTQYF.

The chain employs TRBV4-1 and TRBJ1-2; TRBD1 is a possible D gene (5 bases). This CDR3 has 15 residues. Germline CDR1 MGHRA, CDR2 YSYEKL. Trimming left V 4 bases short and J 8 bases short, with 20 bases between. The CDR3 reads CASSPLTGTVKGYTF. The CDR3 DNA reads as TGCGCCAGCAGCCCGCTAACAGGCACAGTGAAGGGCTACACCTTC.

Notes on this clone: An end of the junction differs from the germline gene, which may be a read error. V gene TRBV5-1 combines with J gene TRBJ2-6, with D possibly TRBD2 on 7 matching bases. Germline CDR1 is SGHRS and CDR2 is YFSETQ. The CDR3 loop spans 16 amino acids. CDR3 protein: CASSTDGGPGANGLTF. The CDR3 DNA is TGCGCCAGCAGCACGGACGGGGGGCCTGGGGCCAACGGCCTGACTTTC.

This chain joins TRBV28 and TRBJ1-3; D is uncertain. The CDR3 spans 13 residues. With 5 bases removed from V and 2 bases from J, the gap between germline ends came to 7 bases. Germline assignment: CDR1 MDHEN and CDR2 SYDVKM. CDR3 in amino acids: CASSLQTGNTIYF. For the CDR3, the DNA is TGTGCCAGCAGTCTCCAGACTGGAAACACCATATATTTT. The full variable domain, its missing parts supplied by reference TRBV28 and TRBJ1-3, is DVKVTQSSRYLVKRTGEKVFLECVQDMDHENMFWYRQDPGLGLRLIYFSYDVKMKEKGDIPEGYSVSREKKERFSLILESASTNQTSMYLCASSLQTGNTIYFGEGSWLTVV.

The chain recombines TRBV11-2 with TRBJ2-7; 7 bases agree with TRBD1. Germline V lookup: CDR1 SGHAT, CDR2 FQNNGV. Trimming removed 4 bases from V and 1 base from J; junction bases left unmatched: 7. CDR3 length equals 15 residues. The CDR3 DNA follows: TGTGCCAGCAGCTCTATTCCGGGACAGTCCTACGAGCAGTACTTC. This codes for CASSSIPGQSYEQYF. Filled out from reference TRBV11-2 and TRBJ2-7, the complete variable domain reads EAGVAQSPRYKIIEKRQSVAFWCNPISGHATLYWYQQILGQGPKLLIQFQNNGVVDDSQLPKDRFSAERLKGVDSTLKIQPAKLEDSAVYLCASSSIPGQSYEQYFGPGTRLTVT.

The chain joins TRBV6-1 to TRBJ1-1, with 8 bases that match TRBD1. The CDR3 is made up of 14 amino acids. The junction had 3 bases not matched to a gene; V was cut back by 4 bases and J by 2 bases. The germline gives CDR1 MNHNS, CDR2 SASEGT. The CDR3 sequence: CASSVTGANTEAFF. The CDR3 DNA reads TGTGCCAGCAGTGTGACAGGGGCTAACACTGAAGCTTTCTTT.

The chain links TRBV5-1 to TRBJ1-1; no clear D. Per the germline V gene, CDR1 is SGHRS and CDR2 is YFSETQ. The V and J ends lost 6 bases and 1 base respectively, with 13 bases between them. This CDR3 comprises 14 residues. DNA for the CDR3: TGCGCCAGCACCGACTTTGACCAGAACACTGAAGCTTTCTTT. It specifies CASTDFDQNTEAFF.

The genes are TRBV13 and TRBJ2-1, with 7 bases that match TRBD2. The germline gives CDR1 PRHDT, CDR2 FYEKMQ (reference sequence). This CDR3 has 14 residues. V lost 5 bases, J lost 6 bases, and 7 bases stayed unmatched. In DNA form, the CDR3 reads TGTGCCAGCAGCCTTAGGCGGACTAGCAATGAGCAGTTCTTC. Residues: CASSLRRTSNEQFF.

The chain links TRBV6-1 to TRBJ2-7; TRBD2 might be the D (6 bases). The germline gives CDR1 MNHNS, CDR2 SASEGT. Trimming removed 3 bases from V and 9 bases from J, with 6 bases in between. This CDR3 comprises 10 residues. The CDR3, as DNA: TGTGCCAGCAGTGAGGGGGGGCAGTACTTC. It specifies CASSEGGQYF.

The rearrangement joins TRBV30 to TRBJ1-2; a possible D gene is TRBD1 (5 bases). Germline CDR1 is GTSNPN and CDR2 is SVGIG (reference sequence). The CDR3 spans 14 residues. V was trimmed by 6 bases and J by 7 bases, leaving 21 bases between them. The CDR3 nucleotides are TGTGCCTGTCTCATCAGGGTTGGCGTCGGTGGCTACACCTTC. The encoded protein is CACLIRVGVGGYTF.

This chain links TRBV7-9 with TRBJ2-1, with 13 bases identical to TRBD2. V lost 5 bases, J lost 8 bases, and 3 bases stayed unmatched. Germline loops: CDR1 SEHNR, CDR2 FQNEAQ (reference sequence). The CDR3 is 14 amino acids. The CDR3 DNA reads as TGTGCCAGCAGCCCGGGACTAGCGGGACATGAGCAGTTCTTC. Residues: CASSPGLAGHEQFF.

This clone occurred once. The chain employs TRBV5-5 and TRBJ1-1; a possible D gene is TRBD1 (5 bases). Trimming left V 3 bases short and J 2 bases short, with 8 bases between. The CDR3 contains 13 residues. CDR1 and CDR2 (germline): SGHKS, YYEKEE (reference sequence). CDR3 sequence: CASSSTANTEAFF. The CDR3 nucleotides read TGTGCCAGCAGCTCGACAGCTAACACTGAAGCTTTCTTT. The entire variable domain, with the rest obtained from reference TRBV5-5 and TRBJ1-1, is as follows: DAGVTQSPTHLIKTRGQQVTLRCSPISGHKSVSWYQQVLGQGPQFIFQYYEKEERGRGNFPDRFSARQFPNYSSELNVNALLLGDSALYLCASSSTANTEAFFGQGTRLTVV.